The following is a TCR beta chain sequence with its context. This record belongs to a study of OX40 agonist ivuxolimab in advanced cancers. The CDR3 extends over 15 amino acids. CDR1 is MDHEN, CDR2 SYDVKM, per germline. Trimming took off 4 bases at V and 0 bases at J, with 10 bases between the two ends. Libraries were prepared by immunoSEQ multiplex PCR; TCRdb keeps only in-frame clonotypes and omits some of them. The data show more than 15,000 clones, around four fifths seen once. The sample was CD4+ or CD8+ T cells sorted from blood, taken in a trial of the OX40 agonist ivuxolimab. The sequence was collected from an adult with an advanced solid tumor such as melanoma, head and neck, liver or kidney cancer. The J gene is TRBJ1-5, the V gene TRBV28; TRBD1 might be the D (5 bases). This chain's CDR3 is CASSYQGYSNQPQHF. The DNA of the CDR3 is TGTGCCAGCAGTTATCAGGGATATAGCAATCAGCCCCAGCATTTT.